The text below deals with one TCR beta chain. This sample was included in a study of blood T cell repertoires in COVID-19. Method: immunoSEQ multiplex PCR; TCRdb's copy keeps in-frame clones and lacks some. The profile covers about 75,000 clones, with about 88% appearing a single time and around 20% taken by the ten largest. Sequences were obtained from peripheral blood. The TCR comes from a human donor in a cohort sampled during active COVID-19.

The chain's CDR3 is CATDRYSNEQYF. The CDR3 bases are TGTGCCACCGACAGGTATTCCAACGAGCAGTACTTC. The gene calls are TRBV28 and TRBJ2-7, with D perhaps TRBD1 (6 bases). Germline-derived CDR1 and CDR2 are MDHEN and SYDVKM. The CDR3 length is 12 residues. Between the trimmed V and J ends, which lost 10 bases and 5 bases, there was a span of 15 bases.